The 19 T cell receptor beta chains presented below share a single source sample, sequenced in a study of blood T cell repertoires in COVID-19. Clones were sequenced by immunoSEQ multiplex PCR, and TCRdb holds only the in-frame ones, with some missing. The sample holds some 150,000 clones, approximately 80% seen once. Sequencing used peripheral blood. These TCRs come from a woman of 80 years or more with acute or convalescent COVID-19.

The chain combines TRBV7-9 with TRBJ2-6; 7 bases are a match to TRBD1. With V trimmed by 5 bases and J by 3 bases, 10 bases remained unmatched. The CDR3 has 17 residues. Germline CDR1 reads SEHNR; CDR2 reads FQNEAQ (reference sequence). CDR3 sequence (DNA): TGTGCCAGCAGCCCCGACAGGGCCCAGGTTGGGGCCAACGTCCTGACTTTC. It translates to CASSPDRAQVGANVLTF.

This clone was seen more than once but under ten times. The chain combines TRBV7-8 with TRBJ1-3, with D uncertain. The V end lost 1 base, the J end lost 0 bases, and 16 bases lay between the germline ends. The CDR3 extends over 18 amino acids. In germline, CDR1 is SGHVS, CDR2 FQNEAQ. The CDR3 spells CASSLVLGISSSGNTIYF. The CDR3 coding sequence is TGTGCCAGCAGCTTAGTTCTAGGAATATCCTCCTCTGGAAACACCATATATTTT.

The chain recombines TRBV4-3 with TRBJ2-2; possible D gene TRBD2, 5 bases. Germline V gene sequence: CDR1 LGHNA, CDR2 YSLEER. V lost 6 bases and J lost 7, with 18 bases in between. This CDR3 comprises 15 residues. The CDR3 sequence is CASRVGRHAGGELFF. The CDR3 coding sequence is TGCGCCAGCAGGGTTGGCCGTCACGCGGGCGGGGAGCTGTTTTTT.

The rearrangement links TRBV30 to TRBJ1-6, with D possibly being TRBD1 (6 bases). Germline lookup yields CDR1 GTSNPN and CDR2 SVGIG (reference sequence). The CDR3 covers 14 residues. V lost 8 bases and J lost 2, with 13 bases in between. The DNA of the CDR3 is TGTGCCGGACTCCGGGACACCTATAATTCACCCCTCCACTTT. Translating gives CAGLRDTYNSPLHF.

CDR3 nucleotides: TGTGCCTGGAGTTTAACAGCTAACACTGAAGCTTTCTTT. Translated: CAWSLTANTEAFF. The rearrangement links TRBV30 to TRBJ1-1; no clear D gene. The CDR3 covers 13 residues. Germline CDR1 GTSNPN, CDR2 SVGIG (reference sequence). Trimming cost V 2 bases and J 2 bases, with 9 bases left between them.

The chain couples TRBV13 to TRBJ1-4, with 7 bases identical to TRBD1. Germline-derived CDR1 and CDR2 are PRHDT and FYEKMQ (reference sequence). CDR3 length equals 14 residues. Trimming cost V 2 bases and J 5 bases; bases outside gene matches: 2. DNA for the CDR3: TGTGCCAGCAGCTTAATGGGACAGAATGAAAAACTGTTTTTT. The encoded protein is CASSLMGQNEKLFF.

In nucleotides, the CDR3 is TGTGCCAGCAGTCGGGACACCGAAACTAGGATTCAGTACTTC. This gives the protein CASSRDTETRIQYF. The rearrangement uses TRBV27 and TRBJ2-4, with a tentative D call TRBD1 (6 bases). The CDR3 loop spans 14 amino acids. The germline V gene has CDR1 MNHEY and CDR2 SMNVEV (reference sequence). Deletions cut 5 bases from V and 10 bases from J, with 18 bases between.

This clone was seen just once. The V and J genes are TRBV27 and TRBJ1-4; D ambiguous. Deletions cut 0 bases from V and 8 bases from J, with 16 bases between. Germline V gene sequence: CDR1 MNHEY, CDR2 SMNVEV (reference sequence). This CDR3 has 16 amino acids. CDR3 region: CASSLSDSWSGEKLFF. The CDR3 DNA is TGTGCCAGCAGTTTATCGGATAGTTGGTCGGGAGAAAAACTGTTTTTT.

This clone came up a few times. This sequence joins TRBV4-2 and TRBJ1-1, with D uncertain. The germline gives CDR1 LGHNA, CDR2 YNFKEQ. The CDR3 sequence is 14 residues long. Trimming pared 0 bases from V and 1 base from J, leaving 6 bases between. Here the CDR3 DNA reads TGTGCCAGCAGCCAAGATCCAGGGAACACTGAAGCTTTCTTT. It is translated as CASSQDPGNTEAFF.

The chain uses TRBV4-1 and TRBJ2-1; 11 bases are a match to TRBD1. V lost 5 bases, J lost 6 bases, and 9 bases stayed unmatched. The CDR3 has 16 residues. Germline lookup yields CDR1 MGHRA and CDR2 YSYEKL. The CDR3 DNA reads as TGCGCCAGCAGCGATCCCGGGACAGGGGGAGGCAATGAGCAGTTCTTC. Amino acids: CASSDPGTGGGNEQFF.

This clone was found a few times. J is TRBJ1-2 and V is TRBV5-4, with 8 bases fitting TRBD1. The trim removed 3 bases at V and 3 bases at J, leaving 10 bases unmatched. Germline V gives CDR1 SGHNT, CDR2 YYREEE (reference sequence). This CDR3 has 16 amino acids. The chain's CDR3 is CASSSRQGTGDYGYTF. The CDR3 DNA reads as TGTGCCAGCAGCTCCCGACAGGGGACCGGAGACTATGGCTACACCTTC.

The CDR3 is CASSGSGSRVGGTEAFF. In DNA form, the CDR3 reads TGTGCCAGCAGTGGTAGTGGCAGTAGAGTCGGGGGGACTGAAGCTTTCTTT. The V call is TRBV2, the J call TRBJ1-1; D perhaps matches TRBD1 (5 bases). Germline CDR1 is SNHLY and CDR2 is FYNNEI. The V end lost 4 bases, the J end lost 5 bases, and 23 bases lay between the germline ends. This CDR3 spans 17 amino acids. The full variable domain, its missing parts supplied by reference TRBV2 and TRBJ1-1, is EPEVTQTPSHQVTQMGQEVILRCVPISNHLYFYWYRQILGQKVEFLVSFYNNEISEKSEIFDDQFSVERPDGSNFTLKIRSTKLEDSAMYFCASSGSGSRVGGTEAFFGQGTRLTVV.

The J gene is TRBJ2-2, the V gene TRBV7-3; TRBD1 matches at 7 bases. V dropped 1 base and J dropped 3; count of bases not matched to a gene: 8. Looked up from germline, CDR1 is SGHTA and CDR2 is FQGTGA. The length of the CDR3 is 17 residues. CDR3 protein: CASSLNLGTEYTGELFF. Here the CDR3 DNA reads TGTGCCAGCAGCTTAAACCTCGGGACAGAGTACACCGGGGAGCTGTTTTTT.

The V and J genes are TRBV10-3 and TRBJ1-2; the D gene is possibly TRBD1 (6 bases). This CDR3 comprises 15 residues. Germline V gives CDR1 ENHRY, CDR2 SYGVKD. V lost 6 bases and J lost 4, with 18 bases in between. The CDR3: CAISTLQGALYGYTF. The DNA of the CDR3 is TGTGCCATCAGCACCTTACAGGGCGCTCTCTATGGCTACACCTTC.

The V call is TRBV5-4, the J call TRBJ2-5; 8 bases map to TRBD1. J gave up 0 bases and V 4 bases, and 2 bases lay outside the gene matches. This CDR3 is built from 14 residues. Germline CDR1 is SGHNT and CDR2 is YYREEE (reference sequence). The CDR3 sequence: CASSLTGDQETQYF. CDR3 DNA: TGTGCCAGCAGCCTGACAGGGGACCAAGAGACCCAGTACTTC.

The J gene is TRBJ2-7, the V gene TRBV3-1 (or the pseudogene TRBV3-2); the match to TRBD1 covers 9 bases. The germline CDR1 and CDR2 sequences are LGHDT and YNNKEL (reference sequence). The V gene end was trimmed by 3 bases and the J gene end by 4 bases; junction bases not matched to a gene: 10. The CDR3 consists of 16 residues. Here the CDR3 reads CASSHLPGQGSYEQYF. DNA for the CDR3: TGTGCCAGCAGCCATTTACCGGGACAGGGATCTTACGAGCAGTACTTC.

The chain recombines TRBV4-1 with TRBJ1-2, with D tentatively TRBD1 (6 bases). Trimming cost V 3 bases and J 4 bases, with 9 bases left between them. There are 13 residues in the CDR3. Germline V gives CDR1 MGHRA, CDR2 YSYEKL. CDR3 region: CASSQGGPYGYTF. In nucleotides, the CDR3 is TGCGCCAGCAGCCAGGGGGGGCCCTATGGCTACACCTTC.

The chain has TRBV5-5 and TRBJ1-5, with no clear D. This CDR3 is built from 13 residues. The germline CDR1 and CDR2 sequences are SGHKS and YYEKEE (reference sequence). V gave up 4 bases and J gave up 4 bases, with 9 bases separating them. For the CDR3, the DNA is TGTGCCAGCAGCCTGCAACTGAATCAGCCCCAGCATTTT. Amino acid sequence: CASSLQLNQPQHF.

The gene calls are TRBV18 and TRBJ1-3; TRBD1 matches at 10 bases. V shed 3 bases and J 7 bases; nucleotides not matched to a gene: 6. Germline CDR1 and CDR2: KGHSH and LQKENI. The CDR3 sequence is 15 residues long. The DNA of the CDR3 is TGTGCCAGCTCACCCCTAGGACAGGGGGAGAACACCATATATTTT. It encodes CASSPLGQGENTIYF.